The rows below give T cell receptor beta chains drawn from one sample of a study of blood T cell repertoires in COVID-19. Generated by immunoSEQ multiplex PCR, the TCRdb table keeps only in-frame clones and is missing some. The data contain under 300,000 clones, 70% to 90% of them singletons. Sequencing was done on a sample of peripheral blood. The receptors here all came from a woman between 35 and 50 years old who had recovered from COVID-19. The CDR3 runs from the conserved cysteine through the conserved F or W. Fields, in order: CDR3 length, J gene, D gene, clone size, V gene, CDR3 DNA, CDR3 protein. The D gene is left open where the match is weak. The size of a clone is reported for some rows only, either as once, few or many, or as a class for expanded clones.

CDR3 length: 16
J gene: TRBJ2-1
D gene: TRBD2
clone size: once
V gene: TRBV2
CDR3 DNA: TGTGCCACCATCGCTGGGCTAGCGGAAGGCTACAATGAGCAGTTCTTC
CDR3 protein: CATIAGLAEGYNEQFF

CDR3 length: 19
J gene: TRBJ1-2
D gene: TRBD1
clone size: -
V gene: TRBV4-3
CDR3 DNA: TGCGCCAGCAGCCAAGATCTGCTGGACAGGGGAGGTGGTAACTATGGCTACACCTTC
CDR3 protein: CASSQDLLDRGGGNYGYTF

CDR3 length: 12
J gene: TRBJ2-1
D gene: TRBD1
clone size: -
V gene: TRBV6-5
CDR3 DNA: TGTGCCACCCACAGGGGTCGGTATGAGCAGTTCTTC
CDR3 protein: CATHRGRYEQFF

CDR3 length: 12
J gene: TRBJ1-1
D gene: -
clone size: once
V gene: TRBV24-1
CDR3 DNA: TGTGCCACCAGTGATTTCGGGACTGAAGCTTTCTTT
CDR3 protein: CATSDFGTEAFF

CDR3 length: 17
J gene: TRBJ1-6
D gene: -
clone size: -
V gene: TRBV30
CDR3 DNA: TGTGCCTGGAGTGTACCGAGGGGGTTTGGGGCGGATTCACCCCTCCACTTT
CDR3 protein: CAWSVPRGFGADSPLHF

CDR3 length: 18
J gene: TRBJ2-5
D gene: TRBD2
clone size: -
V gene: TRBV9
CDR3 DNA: TGTGCCAGCAGCGCGTGGGGTAGCGGGAGGGAAGATGGGGAGACCCAGTACTTC
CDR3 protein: CASSAWGSGREDGETQYF

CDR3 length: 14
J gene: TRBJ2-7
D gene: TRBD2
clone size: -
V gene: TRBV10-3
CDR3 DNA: TGTGCCATCGAGGATAGCGGGAGGGTCTACGAGCAGTACTTC
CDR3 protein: CAIEDSGRVYEQYF

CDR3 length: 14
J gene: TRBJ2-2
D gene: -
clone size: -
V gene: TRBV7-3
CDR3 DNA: TGTGCCAGCAGCCCAGCGGCGGTGGGCGGGGAGCTGTTTTTT
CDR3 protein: CASSPAAVGGELFF

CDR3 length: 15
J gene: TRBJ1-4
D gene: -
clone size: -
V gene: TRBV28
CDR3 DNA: TGTGCCAGCAGTCCCCCCCAGGGGTGGGTTGAAAAACTGTTTTTT
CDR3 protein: CASSPPQGWVEKLFF

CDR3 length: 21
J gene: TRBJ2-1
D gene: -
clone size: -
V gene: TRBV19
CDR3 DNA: TGTGCCAGTAGTATAGACCCACTCCCGAGGGGGTTACCCAGCTCCTACAATGAGCAGTTCTTC
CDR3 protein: CASSIDPLPRGLPSSYNEQFF

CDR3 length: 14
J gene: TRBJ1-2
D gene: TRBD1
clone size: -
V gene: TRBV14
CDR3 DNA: TGTGCCAGCAGCCAAGCTACTATGGGCAGGGGGTACACCTTC
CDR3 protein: CASSQATMGRGYTF

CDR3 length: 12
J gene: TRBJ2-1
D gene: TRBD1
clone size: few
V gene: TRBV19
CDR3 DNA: TGTGCCACCCTGGACAGGGGTAATGAGCAGTTCTTC
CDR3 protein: CATLDRGNEQFF